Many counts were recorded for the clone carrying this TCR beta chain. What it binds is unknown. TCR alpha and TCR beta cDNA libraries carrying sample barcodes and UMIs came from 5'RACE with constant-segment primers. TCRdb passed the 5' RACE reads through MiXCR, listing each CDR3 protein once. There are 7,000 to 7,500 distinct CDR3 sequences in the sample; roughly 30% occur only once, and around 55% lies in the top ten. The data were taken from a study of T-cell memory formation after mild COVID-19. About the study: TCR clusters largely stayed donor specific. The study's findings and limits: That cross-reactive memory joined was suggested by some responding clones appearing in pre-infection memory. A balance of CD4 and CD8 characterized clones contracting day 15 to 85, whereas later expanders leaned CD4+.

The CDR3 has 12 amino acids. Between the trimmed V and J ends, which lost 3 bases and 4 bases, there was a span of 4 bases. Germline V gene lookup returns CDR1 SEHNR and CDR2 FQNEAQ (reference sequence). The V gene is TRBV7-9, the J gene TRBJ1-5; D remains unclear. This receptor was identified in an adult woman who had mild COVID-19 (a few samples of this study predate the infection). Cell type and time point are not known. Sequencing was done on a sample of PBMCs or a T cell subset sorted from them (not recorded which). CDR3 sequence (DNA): TGTGCCAGCAGCTTCGGAAATCAGCCCCAGCATTTT. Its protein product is CASSFGNQPQHF.